The entry below describes one TCR beta chain. Its antigen is unidentified. Trimming stripped 5 bases from V and 15 bases from J, with 14 bases between. This CDR3 comprises 11 residues. Germline V gene data show CDR1 as SGHAT and CDR2 as FQNNGV. The sample is drawn from a study of cytomegalovirus exposure and HLA in healthy donors. Whole-study findings and limits: Later on, an analysis found that several of the most significant clusters appeared to be linked to common viral pathogens, which included parvovirus B19. A later look showed TCR association rates differing by HLA locus, highest for DRB1 and lowest for HLA-C.

There were likely unrecorded immune exposures, though donors were nominally healthy when sampled. The PCR used 60 Vbeta and 13 Jbeta primers. Sequencing used immunoSEQ multiplex PCR; TCRdb keeps in-frame clones, though not all of them. The table shows 150,000 to 200,000 clones, with 82% occurring only once. The clonotype originates from a woman aged 45-60 years in good health and CMV-seronegative. Material for sequencing was PBMCs. J is TRBJ2-1 and V is TRBV11-2; tentative D call: TRBD1 (5 bases). CDR3 protein: CASSQLQVSFF. For the CDR3, the DNA is TGTGCCAGCAGCCAGCTACAGGTTTCGTTCTTC. The full variable domain, completed using reference TRBV11-2 and TRBJ2-1, is EAGVAQSPRYKIIEKRQSVAFWCNPISGHATLYWYQQILGQGPKLLIQFQNNGVVDDSQLPKDRFSAERLKGVDSTLKIQPAKLEDSAVYLCASSQLQVSFFGPGTRLTVL.